A single sample gave rise to the 2 T cell receptor beta chains below, sequenced in a study of CD8 T cells in ankylosing spondylitis. TCRdb passed the 5' RACE reads through MiXCR, listing each CDR3 protein once. The sample lists about 130,000 distinct CDR3 sequences; 11% were seen once. The sequencing sample was made of blood, either unsorted or a sorted T cell fraction (not recorded which). The receptors derive from a female donor with ankylosing spondylitis or in good health (not recorded which).

Ten or more counts support this clonotype. V is TRBV10-3 and J is TRBJ2-1, with 7 bases fitting TRBD1. V shed 4 bases and J 7 bases; nucleotides not matched to a gene: 7. CDR1 is ENHRY, CDR2 SYGVKD, per germline. The CDR3 runs 14 residues. The CDR3 sequence: CAISGRTGENEQFF. The CDR3 DNA reads as TGTGCCATCAGTGGAAGGACAGGAGAAAATGAGCAGTTCTTC.

In regard to this clonotype: Since a much larger clone is just one base distant, this may be a read error. The V and J genes are TRBV20-1 and TRBJ1-2; TRBD1 matches at 7 bases. After removal of 0 bases from V and 12 bases from J, the junction contained 13 bases not matched to a gene. CDR3 length equals 14 residues. Germline values: CDR1 DFQATT, CDR2 SNEGSKA (reference sequence). CDR3 loop: CSARDGPIGGGHTF. In DNA, the CDR3 is TGCAGTGCTAGAGATGGGCCCATAGGGGGCGGCCACACCTTC.